Presented here are 21 T cell receptor beta chains from one specimen sequenced in a study of blood T cell repertoires in COVID-19. The protocol was immunoSEQ multiplex PCR, while the TCRdb copy is restricted to in-frame clones and leaves out a portion. Among under 250,000 clones listed, just under 85% were seen once. The sample comprised peripheral blood. These receptors originate from a woman between 45 and 60 years old with active or convalescent COVID-19.

V usage is TRBV10-1 and J usage is TRBJ2-7; TRBD2 aligns across 7 bases. V trimming: 7 bases; J trimming: 9 bases; junction bases outside the gene matches: 0. In germline, CDR1 is WNHNN, CDR2 SYGVQD (reference sequence). The CDR3 consists of 9 residues. This CDR3 is CASTGGQYV. The DNA of the CDR3 is TGCGCCAGCACGGGAGGGCAGTACGTC.

The genes are TRBV6-5 and TRBJ2-7; 7 nucleotides agree with TRBD1. V shed 0 bases and J 3 bases; nucleotides not matched to a gene: 8. This CDR3 spans 16 amino acids. Germline V gene data show CDR1 as MNHEY and CDR2 as SVGAGI. CDR3 region: CASSYSSGTEYYEQYF. CDR3 sequence (DNA): TGTGCCAGCAGTTACTCGTCCGGGACAGAATACTACGAGCAGTACTTC.

The chain links TRBV28 to TRBJ1-1; D unclear. Trimming removed 3 bases from V and 9 bases from J, with 5 bases in between. There are 10 residues in the CDR3. Germline loops: CDR1 MDHEN, CDR2 SYDVKM. The chain's CDR3 is CASSFQKAFF. The CDR3, as DNA: TGTGCCAGCAGTTTCCAGAAAGCTTTCTTT.

The sample holds a few counts of this clone. The J gene is TRBJ2-1, the V gene TRBV7-8; 8 nucleotides match TRBD1. This CDR3 has 14 residues. Trimming at V came to 5 bases and at J to 5 bases, leaving 5 bases not matched to a gene. Germline CDR1 reads SGHVS; CDR2 reads FQNEAQ. CDR3 bases: TGTGCCAGCAGCGGGAACAGGGGGGACAATGAGCAGTTCTTC. This translates into CASSGNRGDNEQFF.

The chain recombines TRBV19 with TRBJ2-7; D perhaps matches TRBD2 (6 bases). Looked up from germline, CDR1 is LNHDA and CDR2 is SQIVND (reference sequence). CDR3 length: 13 amino acids. The germline V and J ends were trimmed by 8 bases and 6 bases, with 17 bases remaining between them. The DNA for the CDR3 is TGTGCCAGTGGGACGGGAGTCCCCTCCGAGCAGTACTTC. This sequence encodes CASGTGVPSEQYF.

This clone turned up a few times. This rearrangement joins TRBV11-2 to TRBJ1-4; 9 bases map to TRBD1. V was clipped by 4 bases and J by 8 bases; unmatched bases: 8. The CDR3 runs to 15 residues. Germline V gene sequence: CDR1 SGHAT, CDR2 FQNNGV. The CDR3 spells CASSYYRGQGEKLFF. CDR3 DNA sequence: TGTGCCAGCAGCTACTACAGGGGGCAAGGAGAAAAACTGTTTTTT.

The chain employs TRBV2 and TRBJ1-1; the D gene is possibly TRBD1 (5 bases). The V gene lost 10 bases and the J gene lost 7 bases, with 13 bases spanning the gap. There are 11 residues in the CDR3. In germline, CDR1 is SNHLY, CDR2 FYNNEI. CDR3 DNA: TGTGCCACCTTACCGGGACTTGAAGCTTTCTTT. Its protein product is CATLPGLEAFF.

The chain recombines TRBV5-4 with TRBJ2-1, with D hard to call. Looked up from germline, CDR1 is SGHNT and CDR2 is YYREEE (reference sequence). The V end was cut by 4 bases, the J end by 6 bases, with 17 bases between. The CDR3 covers 15 residues. CDR3 sequence (DNA): TGTGCCAGCAGCCATCCAATGATACTTTTCAATGAGCAGTTCTTC. Protein product: CASSHPMILFNEQFF.

J is TRBJ1-2 and V is TRBV7-5. TRBV7-5 is designated a pseudogene. The CDR3 runs to 15 residues. The chain's CDR3 is CVRSPRSAGNYGYTF. The CDR3 coding sequence is TGTGTCAGAAGCCCGCGGAGTGCCGGGAACTATGGCTACACCTTC.

This chain joins TRBV5-1 and TRBJ1-1; TRBD1 agrees at 7 bases. Losses at the gene ends were 6 bases for V and 4 bases for J; bases not matched to a gene: 15. Per the germline V gene, CDR1 is SGHRS and CDR2 is YFSETQ. The CDR3 sequence is 16 residues long. CDR3: CASMPGGLPGGTEAFF. As DNA, the CDR3 is TGCGCCAGCATGCCCGGGGGACTCCCAGGGGGCACTGAAGCTTTCTTT.

V and J are TRBV7-9 and TRBJ2-3; 8 positions agree with TRBD2. The germline V gene has CDR1 SEHNR and CDR2 FQNEAQ (reference sequence). With 1 base clipped from V and 4 bases from J, the junction kept 7 bases outside the gene matches. The CDR3 is 16 residues long. The CDR3 region has the DNA TGTGCCAGCAGCTTAGTTCCAGCGGGGGTGGCAGATACGCAGTATTTT. The encoded protein is CASSLVPAGVADTQYF.

V is TRBV9 and J is TRBJ1-2, with 8 nucleotides matching TRBD1. V lost 3 bases to trimming and J lost 8 bases; unmatched junction nucleotides: 9. The CDR3 extends over 14 amino acids. The germline CDR1 and CDR2 sequences are SGDLS and YYNGEE. This chain's CDR3 is CASSGNQGARGYTF. The CDR3 DNA follows: TGTGCCAGCAGCGGTAATCAGGGGGCGCGGGGCTACACCTTC.

The chain joins TRBV28 to TRBJ1-2; 7 nucleotides agree with TRBD1. Germline V gives CDR1 MDHEN, CDR2 SYDVKM. The CDR3 extends over 14 amino acids. V gave up 6 bases and J gave up 7 bases; unmatched junction bases: 11. The CDR3 DNA follows: TGTGCCAGCAGCCGAGGAGGGGGCTCTGGTGGCTACACCTTC. It translates to CASSRGGGSGGYTF.

This chain connects TRBV6-6 to TRBJ1-3; 7 bases map to TRBD1. The germline CDR1 and CDR2 sequences are MNHNY and SVGAGI (reference sequence). V shed 5 bases, J shed 2 bases, and the junction held 12 bases outside the gene matches. The CDR3 length is 17 residues. This CDR3 reads CASSLSTGSNAGNTIYF. For the CDR3, the DNA is TGTGCCAGCAGTCTATCGACAGGGAGTAACGCTGGAAACACCATATATTTT.

V usage is TRBV6-5 and J usage is TRBJ2-1, with D perhaps TRBD1 (5 bases). CDR1 and CDR2 (germline): MNHEY, SVGAGI. Between the trimmed V and J ends, which lost 2 bases and 2 bases, there was a span of 13 bases. The CDR3 sequence is 16 residues long. The CDR3 DNA follows: TGTGCCAGCAGTTACCGGACACCGCCGACCTACAATGAGCAGTTCTTC. Translation gives CASSYRTPPTYNEQFF.

The chain is built from TRBV5-1 and TRBJ1-1; 7 bases line up with TRBD1. J lost 1 base, V lost 6 bases, and 6 bases had no gene match. CDR3 length: 14 residues. The germline CDR1 and CDR2 sequences are SGHRS and YFSETQ. In DNA, the CDR3 is TGCGCCAGCACGCTTGGGACAGCGAACACTGAAGCTTTCTTT. This encodes CASTLGTANTEAFF.

This clone appeared once. This sequence joins TRBV6-6 and TRBJ2-1; D is unresolved. The germline V gene has CDR1 MNHNY and CDR2 SVGAGI (reference sequence). The V and J ends lost 2 bases and 7 bases respectively, with 6 bases between them. The CDR3 is 12 amino acids. For the CDR3, the DNA is TGTGCCAGCAGTTACCTAGAGAATGAGCAGTTCTTC. This codes for CASSYLENEQFF.

The rearrangement joins TRBV5-1 to TRBJ1-1, with 7 bases aligning to TRBD1. Germline values: CDR1 SGHRS, CDR2 YFSETQ. This CDR3 is 16 amino acids long. V lost 4 bases to trimming and J lost 7 bases; unmatched junction nucleotides: 16. The CDR3, as DNA: TGCGCCAGCAGCCCCAGGGGGACCCCCTTGGTCGGTGAAGCTTTCTTT. Translation gives CASSPRGTPLVGEAFF.

This sequence joins TRBV29-1 and TRBJ1-1, with 7 bases identical to TRBD1. Unmatched junction bases numbered 7, after V lost 2 bases and J lost 1 base. CDR3 size: 15 residues. Germline values: CDR1 SQVTM, CDR2 ANQGSEA. The CDR3 protein is CSVERSHRGNTEAFF. The CDR3 DNA sequence: TGCAGCGTTGAAAGGTCTCACAGGGGGAACACTGAAGCTTTCTTT.

The V and J genes are TRBV28 and TRBJ1-2; 8 bases map to TRBD1. V dropped 0 bases and J dropped 8; count of bases not matched to a gene: 8. The CDR3 has 15 residues. The germline V gene encodes CDR1 MDHEN and CDR2 SYDVKM. CDR3 amino acids: CASSLWERRGQGYTF. The CDR3 nucleotides read TGTGCCAGCAGTTTATGGGAGCGCAGGGGGCAGGGCTACACCTTC.

The genes are TRBV27 and TRBJ2-7; 12 nucleotides align to TRBD1. Germline V CDR1 and CDR2: MNHEY, SMNVEV (reference sequence). This CDR3 is built from 15 residues. Trimming cost V 5 bases and J 7 bases; bases outside gene matches: 9. The CDR3 DNA reads TGTGCCAGCAGTGCCCCGGGACAGGGGGCATGGGAGCAGTACGTC. Translated, it gives CASSAPGQGAWEQYV.